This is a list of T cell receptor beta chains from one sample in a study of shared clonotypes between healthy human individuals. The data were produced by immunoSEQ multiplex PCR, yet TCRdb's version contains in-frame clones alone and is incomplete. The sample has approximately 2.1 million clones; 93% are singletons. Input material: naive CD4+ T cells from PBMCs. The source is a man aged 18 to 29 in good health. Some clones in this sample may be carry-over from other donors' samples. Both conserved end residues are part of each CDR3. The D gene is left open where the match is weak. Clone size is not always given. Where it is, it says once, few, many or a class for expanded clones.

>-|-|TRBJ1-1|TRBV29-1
CSVVGIQGMAEAFF
TGCAGCGTTGTTGGCATACAGGGTATGGCTGAAGCTTTCTTT
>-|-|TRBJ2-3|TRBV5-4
CASSLGSTDTQYF
TGTGCCAGCAGCCTAGGGAGCACAGATACGCAGTATTTT
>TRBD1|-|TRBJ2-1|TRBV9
CASSARGTVINEQFF
TGTGCCAGCAGCGCGCGAGGGACAGTAATCAATGAGCAGTTCTTC
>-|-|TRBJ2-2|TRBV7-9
CASSLVSGQNTGELFF
TGTGCCAGCAGCTTAGTGTCCGGGCAGAACACCGGGGAGCTGTTTTTT
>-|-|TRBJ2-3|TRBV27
CASTSWSDTQYF
TGTGCCAGCACCTCCTGGAGTGATACGCAGTATTTT
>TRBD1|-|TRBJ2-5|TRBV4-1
CASSSGTGRGQETQYF
TGCGCCAGCAGCTCCGGGACAGGAAGAGGCCAAGAGACCCAGTACTTC
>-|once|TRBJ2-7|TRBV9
CASSVGDSLGEQYF
TGTGCCAGCAGCGTAGGGGATAGCTTGGGGGAGCAGTACTTC
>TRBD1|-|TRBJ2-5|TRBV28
CASSRTGGWETQYF
TGTGCCAGCAGCAGAACAGGGGGTTGGGAGACCCAGTACTTC
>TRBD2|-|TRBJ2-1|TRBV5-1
CASSLAGLAGGYNEQFF
TGCGCCAGCAGCTTGGCAGGACTAGCGGGAGGGTACAATGAGCAGTTCTTC
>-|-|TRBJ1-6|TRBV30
CAWSAFGKNSPLHF
TGTGCCTGGAGCGCGTTCGGAAAAAATTCACCCCTCCACTTT
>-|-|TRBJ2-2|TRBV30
CAWIAGGLNTGELFF
TGTGCCTGGATCGCAGGGGGGCTAAACACCGGGGAGCTGTTTTTT
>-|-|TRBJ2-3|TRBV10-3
CAISGRGIGDTQYF
TGTGCCATCAGCGGCCGGGGGATCGGGGATACGCAGTATTTT
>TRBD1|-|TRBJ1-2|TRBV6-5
CAIRTGRTYGYTF
TGTGCCATTAGGACAGGTCGTACTTATGGCTACACCTTC
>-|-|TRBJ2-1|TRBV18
CASSRLAIHSYNEQFF
TGTGCCAGCTCAAGACTGGCCATCCACTCCTACAATGAGCAGTTCTTC
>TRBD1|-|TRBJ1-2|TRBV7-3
CASSLGRGQGYGYTF
TGTGCCAGCAGCTTAGGGAGGGGGCAAGGCTATGGCTACACCTTC
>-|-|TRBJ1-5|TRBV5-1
CASSLEGGNSNQPQHF
TGCGCCAGCAGCTTGGAAGGGGGGAATAGCAATCAGCCCCAGCATTTT
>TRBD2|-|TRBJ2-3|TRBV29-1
CSARGSGGGTDTQYF
TGCAGCGCCCGGGGGTCCGGGGGGGGCACAGATACGCAGTATTTT
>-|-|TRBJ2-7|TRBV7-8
CASSFRNQAYEQYF
TGTGCCAGCAGCTTTAGGAACCAGGCCTACGAGCAGTACTTC
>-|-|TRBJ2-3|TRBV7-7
CASSPRREDTQYF
TGTGCCAGCAGCCCCCGAAGGGAAGATACGCAGTATTTT
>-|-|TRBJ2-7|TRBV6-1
CASTKTKYEQYF
TGTGCCAGCACTAAAACAAAGTACGAGCAGTACTTC
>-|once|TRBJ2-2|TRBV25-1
CANPPGCRDWDDGELFF
TGTGCCAACCCTCCCGGCTGCAGGGACTGGGACGACGGGGAGCTGTTTTTT
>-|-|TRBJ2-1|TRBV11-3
CASSPQGGVHNEQFF
TGTGCCAGCAGCCCTCAGGGAGGCGTTCACAATGAGCAGTTCTTC
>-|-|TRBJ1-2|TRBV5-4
CASSPPGAQANYGYTF
TGTGCCAGCAGCCCCCCCGGGGCCCAGGCTAACTATGGCTACACCTTC
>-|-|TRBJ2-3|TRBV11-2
CASSLRRHQKATQYF
TGTGCCAGCAGCTTAAGGAGGCACCAGAAAGCTACGCAGTATTTT
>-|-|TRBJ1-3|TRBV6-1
CASRLAASSGNTIYF
TGTGCCAGCAGACTTGCGGCAAGCTCTGGAAACACCATATATTTT
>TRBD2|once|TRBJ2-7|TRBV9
CASSLAWGGEYEQYF
TGTGCCAGCAGCCTGGCGTGGGGGGGTGAATACGAGCAGTACTTC
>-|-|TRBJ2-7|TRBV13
CASSLERGPSYEQYF
TGTGCCAGCAGCTTAGAAAGGGGACCTTCCTACGAGCAGTACTTC